This is a list of T cell receptor beta chains from one sample in a study of regulatory T cells in long-lasting Graves disease. TCRdb re-analysed the multiplex PCR reads in MiXCR, keeping a single row per CDR3 protein. This sample has about 660,000 distinct CDR3 sequences, with around 30% found just once. Sequencing was performed on peripheral blood mononuclear cells (PBMCs), taken when the disease was refractory, from a patient treated with antithyroid drugs. The receptors were sampled from a female donor with Graves disease. Both conserved end residues are part of each CDR3. The D gene is left open where the match is weak. Clone size appears in some rows only: once, few, many, or a class for an expanded clone.

D	V	size	J	CDR3	DNA
.	TRBV20-1	many	TRBJ1-5	CSARVNSNQPQHF	TGCAGTGCTAGAGTTAATAGCAATCAGCCCCAGCATTTT
TRBD2	TRBV11-2	.	TRBJ2-3	CASSLRAGAAGDTQYF	TGTGCCAGCAGCTTGAGAGCGGGAGCGGCGGGGGATACGCAGTATTTT
.	TRBV5-1	few	TRBJ1-1	CASSSGRHLNTEAFF	TGCGCCAGCAGCTCGGGAAGACACTTGAACACTGAAGCTTTCTTT
TRBD2	TRBV7-3	.	TRBJ2-7	CASSSKASGRSGYEQYF	TGTGCCAGCAGCTCAAAGGCAAGCGGGAGAAGCGGTTACGAGCAGTACTTC
.	TRBV5-4	few	TRBJ1-1	CASSVGGRFTEAFF	TGTGCCAGCAGCGTGGGAGGGAGGTTCACTGAAGCTTTCTTT
.	TRBV2	.	TRBJ2-2	CASRRLGLPGELFF	TGTGCCAGCAGAAGACTAGGGCTTCCCGGGGAGCTGTTTTTT
TRBD1	TRBV19	.	TRBJ1-1	CASSTSTGRDTEAFF	TGTGCCAGTAGTACCTCGACAGGGAGAGACACTGAAGCTTTCTTT
.	TRBV20-1	few	TRBJ2-5	CSAKQGRETQYF	TGCAGTGCCAAACAGGGTCGGGAGACCCAGTACTTC
.	TRBV28	many	TRBJ1-2	CASGDGRTYGYTF	TGTGCCAGTGGGGACGGCCGAACTTATGGCTACACCTTC
TRBD1	TRBV12-3/TRBV12-4	many	TRBJ1-4	CASRGTDRNEKLFF	TGTGCCAGCAGGGGGACAGATAGAAATGAAAAACTGTTTTTT
TRBD1	TRBV12-3/TRBV12-4	.	TRBJ1-1	CASNPGGLLSEAFF	TGTGCCAGCAACCCAGGGGGGCTTCTATCTGAAGCTTTCTTT
.	TRBV3-1	.	TRBJ1-2	CASSRGTGRVGYTF	TGTGCCAGCAGCCGCGGGACGGGACGGGTCGGCTACACCTTC
.	TRBV7-7	few	TRBJ2-7	CASSPGDRYEQYF	TGTGCCAGCAGTCCAGGAGACCGCTACGAGCAGTACTTC
.	TRBV30	few	TRBJ1-1	CAWSAGVQNTEAFF	TGTGCCTGGAGTGCAGGGGTCCAGAACACTGAAGCTTTCTTT
TRBD1	TRBV6-1	few	TRBJ1-4	CASSVTGAANEKLFF	TGTGCCAGCAGTGTGACAGGGGCGGCTAATGAAAAACTGTTTTTT
.	TRBV6-1	.	TRBJ1-5	CASSDHSVQLATQHF	TGTGCCAGCAGCGATCACAGTGTCCAACTAGCGACCCAGCATTTT
.	TRBV5-4	.	TRBJ1-1	CASSLHSYLDEAFF	TGTGCCAGCAGCCTACATTCTTACTTGGATGAAGCTTTCTTT
.	TRBV30	.	TRBJ1-2	CAWSGGRYGYGYTF	TGTGCCTGGAGTGGGGGGAGGTACGGCTATGGCTACACCTTC